This TCR beta chain was sequenced in a study of technical replicates of blood from several donors. The count of this clone is one. Sequencing used immunoSEQ multiplex PCR; TCRdb keeps in-frame clones, though not all of them. Of about 81,000 clones listed, 90% to 97% are singletons. V shed 4 bases and J shed 4 bases, with 8 bases lying between them. The CDR3 is 13 residues long. Germline V gene data show CDR1 as LNHDA and CDR2 as SQIVND (reference sequence). The sample taken for sequencing was T cells isolated from PBMCs. This sequence was found in a human donor in good health. The rearrangement links TRBV19 to TRBJ1-5; D might be TRBD1 (5 bases). The CDR3 sequence: CASSRGVNQPQHF. The CDR3 nucleotides read TGTGCCAGTAGTAGGGGGGTAAATCAGCCCCAGCATTTT.